These T cell receptor beta chains were read from a single sample in a study of tumor and adjacent non-tumor tissue in lung cancer. Each CDR3 protein gets one entry after TCRdb re-called the multiplex PCR reads with MiXCR. The table lists roughly 120,000 distinct CDR3 sequences, about 65% of them singletons. Sequenced input: distant non-tumor lung tissue. The receptors stem from a man aged 60 to 75 with non-small cell lung cancer. Both conserved end residues are part of each CDR3.

v_gene: TRBV5-6
CDR3aa: CASSRIAARETQYF

v_gene: TRBV6-2/TRBV6-3
CDR3aa: CASTSRGHLNTGELFF

v_gene: TRBV20-1
CDR3aa: CSSVPGQGADTQYF

v_gene: TRBV2
CDR3aa: CASMAGDISGNTIYF

v_gene: TRBV5-6
CDR3aa: CASSLNTAGNIQYF

v_gene: TRBV4-2
CDR3aa: CASSQRLGADGYNEQFF

v_gene: TRBV4-1
CDR3aa: CASSQRTGTNGYNEQFF

v_gene: TRBV7-9
CDR3aa: CASSKTGGRGEKLFF

v_gene: TRBV20-1
CDR3aa: CSVIDPESYEQYF

v_gene: TRBV11-1
CDR3aa: CAVRTTQTRELFF

v_gene: TRBV7-8
CDR3aa: CASSENRGDNRDTQYF

v_gene: TRBV28
CDR3aa: CASSLEGGAWLNVQFF

v_gene: TRBV4-3
CDR3aa: CASSQDLTGSNQPQHF

v_gene: TRBV6-6
CDR3aa: CASSSPGGNSGRAAEDTQYF

v_gene: TRBV7-8
CDR3aa: CASSLDRRNTEAFF

v_gene: TRBV12-3/TRBV12-4
CDR3aa: CASSYQQLNTEAFF

v_gene: TRBV5-1
CDR3aa: CASSFLAGVNNEQFF

v_gene: TRBV12-3/TRBV12-4
CDR3aa: CISGLAGGRRYNGQFF

v_gene: TRBV29-1
CDR3aa: CSVADSPNEKLFF

v_gene: TRBV18
CDR3aa: CASSQNTRELFF

v_gene: TRBV6-1
CDR3aa: CASSENGGELFF

v_gene: TRBV20-1
CDR3aa: CSASQGGEQFF

v_gene: TRBV6-1
CDR3aa: CASSADRAANSPLHF

v_gene: TRBV30
CDR3aa: CAWSVWGALNTEAFF

v_gene: TRBV6-6
CDR3aa: CASCNPGGSNQPQHF

v_gene: TRBV7-9
CDR3aa: CASSTGSQLYGYTF

v_gene: TRBV2
CDR3aa: CASSPRGSAGTGELFF

v_gene: TRBV6-6
CDR3aa: CASSNYQGAANEKLFF

v_gene: TRBV15
CDR3aa: CATGTTVSNQPQHF